The rows below give T cell receptor beta chains drawn from one sample of a study of cytomegalovirus exposure and HLA in healthy donors. The table came from immunoSEQ multiplex PCR; TCRdb's copy has only in-frame clones and leaves some out. The data contain about 140,000 clones, 65% to 70% of them singletons. Sequencing was carried out using PBMCs. These receptors came from a man aged 30-40 years in good health and CMV-seropositive. Both conserved end residues are part of each CDR3. The D gene is left open where the match is weak. Expanded clones are given a class, and other clones once, few, many or no size at all.

J gene: TRBJ2-1; D gene: .; clone size: .; V gene: TRBV5-1; CDR3 DNA: TGCGCCAGCAGCTTTAGGAGTTACTCCTACAATGAGCAGTTCTTC; CDR3 protein: CASSFRSYSYNEQFF
J gene: TRBJ2-7; D gene: TRBD2; clone size: .; V gene: TRBV7-9; CDR3 DNA: TGTGCCAGCAGCCCCCGGGGACTAGCGGGACGGACCCAGGCCGAGCAGTACTTC; CDR3 protein: CASSPRGLAGRTQAEQYF
J gene: TRBJ1-1; D gene: TRBD1; clone size: .; V gene: TRBV14; CDR3 DNA: TGTGCCAGCAGAAGGACAGGGGGCACTGAAGCTTTCTTT; CDR3 protein: CASRRTGGTEAFF
J gene: TRBJ1-4; D gene: .; clone size: .; V gene: TRBV6-5; CDR3 DNA: TGTGCCAGCAGAGTCCCGGGGTTGGGGAATGAAAAACTGTTTTTT; CDR3 protein: CASRVPGLGNEKLFF
J gene: TRBJ1-1; D gene: .; clone size: .; V gene: TRBV6-5; CDR3 DNA: TGTGCCAGCAGTACCAGCGCGGTGAACACTGAAGCTTTCTTT; CDR3 protein: CASSTSAVNTEAFF
J gene: TRBJ2-3; D gene: .; clone size: .; V gene: TRBV7-9; CDR3 DNA: TGTGCCAGCAGCTTACAGGGCCAGGCAGATACGCAGTATTTT; CDR3 protein: CASSLQGQADTQYF
J gene: TRBJ1-1; D gene: .; clone size: few; V gene: TRBV5-5; CDR3 DNA: TGTGCCAGCAGCTTGGACGGACAAAGGAACACTGAAGCTTTCTTT; CDR3 protein: CASSLDGQRNTEAFF
J gene: TRBJ2-3; D gene: .; clone size: few; V gene: TRBV5-4; CDR3 DNA: TGTGCCAGCAGCTTGTGGCGGGGAAGCACAGATACGCAGTATTTT; CDR3 protein: CASSLWRGSTDTQYF
J gene: TRBJ2-7; D gene: TRBD2; clone size: .; V gene: TRBV5-6; CDR3 DNA: TGTGCCAGCAGCTTGGTGGCGGGAGGGCCCCACGAGCAGTACTTC; CDR3 protein: CASSLVAGGPHEQYF
J gene: TRBJ1-1; D gene: TRBD1; clone size: few; V gene: TRBV11-2; CDR3 DNA: TGTGCCAGCAGCTTTAACAGGGGCCCGAACACTGAAGCTTTCTTT; CDR3 protein: CASSFNRGPNTEAFF
J gene: TRBJ2-1; D gene: .; clone size: .; V gene: TRBV28; CDR3 DNA: TGTGCCAGCAGGACTAGTTCCGCGTGGAGGCAGTTCTTC; CDR3 protein: CASRTSSAWRQFF
J gene: TRBJ1-2; D gene: TRBD1; clone size: .; V gene: TRBV29-1; CDR3 DNA: TGCAGCGTTGAGTTAGCCGGGGGACAGGGAATTGATGGCTACACCTTC; CDR3 protein: CSVELAGGQGIDGYTF
J gene: TRBJ1-2; D gene: TRBD1; clone size: .; V gene: TRBV11-1; CDR3 DNA: TGTGCCAGCGCGGACAGGGGAGAAGCGGGCTACACCTTC; CDR3 protein: CASADRGEAGYTF
J gene: TRBJ1-2; D gene: TRBD1; clone size: .; V gene: TRBV28; CDR3 DNA: TGTGCCGCCGGGACAGCTAACTATGGCTACACCTTC; CDR3 protein: CAAGTANYGYTF
J gene: TRBJ2-7; D gene: .; clone size: .; V gene: TRBV7-9; CDR3 DNA: TGTGCCAGCAGCCCTAGACAGGTACAGACCTACGAGCAGTACTTC; CDR3 protein: CASSPRQVQTYEQYF
J gene: TRBJ2-3; D gene: TRBD1; clone size: .; V gene: TRBV15; CDR3 DNA: TGTGCCACCTCCAGACGCAGGGGGTGGGCAGATACGCAGTATTTT; CDR3 protein: CATSRRRGWADTQYF
J gene: TRBJ1-5; D gene: .; clone size: .; V gene: TRBV25-1; CDR3 DNA: TGTGCCAGCAGTGAGAGTTGGAGTCAGCCCCAGCATTTT; CDR3 protein: CASSESWSQPQHF
J gene: TRBJ2-7; D gene: TRBD1; clone size: .; V gene: TRBV7-2; CDR3 DNA: TGTGCCAGCAGCTTAGGGACAGGGGGCCGCGAGCAGTACTTC; CDR3 protein: CASSLGTGGREQYF
J gene: TRBJ2-7; D gene: TRBD1; clone size: .; V gene: TRBV10-2; CDR3 DNA: TGCGCCAGCAGAGGACAGGGCCTCGAGCAGTACTTC; CDR3 protein: CASRGQGLEQYF
J gene: TRBJ2-2; D gene: .; clone size: .; V gene: TRBV7-2; CDR3 DNA: TGTGCCAGCAGCTTAGCGACAGGAGGCACCGGGGAGCTGTTTTTT; CDR3 protein: CASSLATGGTGELFF
J gene: TRBJ2-1; D gene: TRBD2; clone size: .; V gene: TRBV9; CDR3 DNA: TGTGCCAGCAGCGGCCTCGGAGCGGGAGGAGGGAATGAGCAGTTCTTC; CDR3 protein: CASSGLGAGGGNEQFF
J gene: TRBJ2-5; D gene: TRBD1; clone size: once; V gene: TRBV6-6; CDR3 DNA: TGTGCCAGCAGTTACAACCGGGACAGAGAAGAGACCCAGTACTTC; CDR3 protein: CASSYNRDREETQYF
J gene: TRBJ1-2; D gene: .; clone size: .; V gene: TRBV2; CDR3 DNA: TGTGCCAGCAGTGAGGAGGGGACGTATGGCTACACCTTC; CDR3 protein: CASSEEGTYGYTF
J gene: TRBJ1-1; D gene: TRBD1; clone size: .; V gene: TRBV28; CDR3 DNA: TGTGCCAGCAGTTTCGGGACAGTCACTGGAGCTTTCTTT; CDR3 protein: CASSFGTVTGAFF
J gene: TRBJ1-1; D gene: TRBD1; clone size: .; V gene: TRBV10-1; CDR3 DNA: TGCGCCAGCAGTATCCAGGGGGACACTGAAGCTTTCTTT; CDR3 protein: CASSIQGDTEAFF
J gene: TRBJ2-7; D gene: .; clone size: .; V gene: TRBV5-6; CDR3 DNA: TGTGCCAGCAGCTTATATGCGGGGACCTACGAGCAGTACTTC; CDR3 protein: CASSLYAGTYEQYF
J gene: TRBJ1-3; D gene: .; clone size: .; V gene: TRBV4-1; CDR3 DNA: TGCGCCAGCAGCCAAGCGGGTGGGGTGAACCGGGGAGGTGGCCGAACCATATATTTT; CDR3 protein: CASSQAGGVNRGGGRTIYF
J gene: TRBJ2-7; D gene: TRBD1; clone size: .; V gene: TRBV10-3; CDR3 DNA: TGTGCCATCAGGCGGGACAGGGCAATCTACGAGCAGTACTTC; CDR3 protein: CAIRRDRAIYEQYF
J gene: TRBJ2-7; D gene: .; clone size: .; V gene: TRBV7-2; CDR3 DNA: TGTGCCAGCAGCCCCCCCGGGAGAAACTACGAGCAGTACTTC; CDR3 protein: CASSPPGRNYEQYF